What follows describes a single TCR beta chain. Its antigen is not identified. The CDR3 is 14 residues long. Trimming took 4 bases from V and 10 from J, leaving 18 bases between them. Germline V gene data show CDR1 as SGHVS and CDR2 as FQNEAQ. The data originate from a study of cytomegalovirus exposure and HLA in healthy donors. Regarding the study as a whole: In vitro confirmation showed a few CMV-associated chains to be CMV antigen specific. The investigators catalogued 150 or so TCR beta chains as cytomegalovirus-associated.

The assay was immunoSEQ multiplex PCR, and TCRdb's table has in-frame clones only and misses some. In the table there are 100,000 to 150,000 clones, about 91% of which are singletons. The rearrangement joins TRBV7-8 to TRBJ2-3, with a possible D match to TRBD2 (5 bases). This TCR was recovered from a young woman in good health and CMV-seronegative. Input material: PBMCs. CDR3 sequence: CASSSNDYSGSQYF. In nucleotides, the CDR3 is TGTGCCAGCAGCTCAAACGACTATTCTGGTTCGCAGTATTTT. The whole variable domain, remainder taken from reference TRBV7-8 and TRBJ2-3, is GAGVSQSPRYKVAKRGQDVALRCDPISGHVSLFWYQQALGQGPEFLTYFQNEAQLDKSGLPSDRFFAERPEGSVSTLKIQRTQQEDSAVYLCASSSNDYSGSQYFGPGTRLTVL.